This T cell receptor beta chain was sequenced in a study of T cells in Graves' hyperthyroidism and ophthalmopathy. This clonotype has ten or more counts. As yet, its antigen is unknown. Overall study results and limits: Appearing also in blood were most of the thyroid clonotypes expanded above 0.001. Ophthalmopathy was told apart from stable hyperthyroidism by a 13 V-J model.

Patients with uncontrolled infections, other autoimmune diseases, pregnancy or lactation were excluded. V was pared by 5 bases and J by 7 bases, with 15 bases between. The CDR3 covers 13 residues. Germline V gene sequence: CDR1 GTSNPN, CDR2 SVGIG (reference sequence). The source material, RNA transcripts, was used to amplify TCR beta CDR3 regions. A set of HTBI primers served as the primers for a first-round RT-PCR of the TCR CDR3. TCRdb re-called the multiplex PCR reads through MiXCR, storing one row per CDR3 protein. The sample contains around 600,000 distinct CDR3 sequences, more than 15% of which appear only once.

The rearrangement links TRBV30 to TRBJ2-1; tentatively, D is TRBD2 (5 bases). The specimen sequenced was blood. This receptor was obtained from a woman between 40 and 50 years old with Graves' ophthalmopathy. The CDR3 here is CAWAPFGVNEQFF. DNA of the CDR3: TGTGCCTGGGCACCCTTCGGGGTAAATGAGCAGTTCTTC.